This is a list of T cell receptor beta chains from one sample in a study of T cell repertoires in cytomegalovirus infection. TCRdb recomputed calls from the reads with MiXCR, one row per CDR3 protein. The sample lists around 300,000 distinct CDR3 sequences; about 25% were seen once. Sequencing was carried out using PBMCs. Every receptor here comes from a human donor in good health (CMV status not recorded). Some clones in this sample may be carry-over from other donors' samples. CDR3s include the opening cysteine and the closing phenylalanine or tryptophan. A D gene is named only where the DNA matches it firmly. Clone size, where shown, is once, few, many, or a class for clones that have expanded.

j_call v_call d_call clone_size cdr3_aa cdr3_nt
TRBJ2-4 TRBV5-5 TRBD2 NA CASSGPSGGLNIQYF TGTGCCAGCAGCGGACCCTCCGGGGGGTTGAACATTCAGTACTTC
TRBJ1-5 TRBV19 NA few CASSIVRVATNQPQHF TGTGCCAGTAGTATAGTCCGGGTTGCTACCAATCAGCCCCAGCATTTT
TRBJ2-1 TRBV5-6 TRBD1 NA CASSSQGVWEQFF TGTGCCAGCAGCTCGCAGGGGGTATGGGAGCAGTTCTTC
TRBJ2-7 TRBV6-5 NA NA CASSTHLGTHYEQYF TGTGCCAGCAGTACGCATTTAGGGACTCACTACGAGCAGTACTTC
TRBJ1-2 TRBV20-1 NA NA CSAHQWEGYGYTF TGCAGTGCTCACCAATGGGAGGGGTATGGCTACACCTTC
TRBJ2-1 TRBV11-2 TRBD1 few CASSYTTGYYNEQFF TGTGCCAGCAGCTACACGACAGGGTACTACAATGAGCAGTTCTTC
TRBJ1-2 TRBV7-2 NA few CASTPPSGRNYGYTF TGTGCCAGCACCCCCCCCTCCGGCAGGAACTATGGCTACACCTTC
TRBJ2-5 TRBV7-2 NA NA CASSPARSQETQYF TGTGCCAGCAGTCCAGCAAGGAGCCAAGAGACCCAGTACTTC
TRBJ1-5 TRBV24-1 NA few CATSDGGQPQHF TGTGCCACCAGTGATGGTGGCCAGCCCCAGCATTTT
TRBJ1-3 TRBV7-2 TRBD1 many CASSLVGKRGPGNTIYF TGTGCCAGCAGCTTAGTAGGGAAAAGGGGGCCTGGAAACACCATATATTTT
TRBJ2-7 TRBV11-2 NA NA CASSLKWGLPRYEQYF TGTGCCAGCAGCTTAAAGTGGGGCCTTCCCCGCTACGAGCAGTACTTC
TRBJ2-3 TRBV28 TRBD2 NA CASSPLAGGRVGTDTQYF TGTGCCAGCAGTCCCCTAGCGGGAGGGCGGGTTGGCACAGATACGCAGTATTTT
TRBJ2-7 TRBV18 TRBD1 NA CASSPTTGYFVEQYF TGTGCCAGCTCACCAACGACAGGGTACTTCGTCGAGCAGTACTTC
TRBJ1-3 TRBV7-2 NA many CASSLIPRSPGGNTIYF TGTGCCAGCAGCTTGATTCCCCGGAGTCCGGGCGGAAACACCATATATTTT
TRBJ2-7 TRBV12-3/TRBV12-4 NA many CASSFSLFNYEQYF TGTGCCAGCAGTTTTTCCCTATTCAACTACGAGCAGTACTTC
TRBJ1-1 TRBV11-1 NA few CASSPQEEAFF TGTGCCAGCAGCCCTCAGGAGGAAGCTTTCTTT
TRBJ2-3 TRBV7-9 NA NA CASSANLTDTQYF TGTGCCAGCAGCGCGAACCTCACAGATACGCAGTATTTT
TRBJ2-1 TRBV7-9 NA few CASSLDPGLGEQFF TGTGCCAGCAGCTTAGATCCGGGGCTTGGTGAGCAGTTCTTC
TRBJ2-2 TRBV7-6 TRBD2 many CASSPTIGASGEGIGELFF TGTGCCAGCAGCCCCACGATCGGGGCTAGCGGGGAGGGTATCGGGGAGCTGTTTTTT
TRBJ1-1 TRBV5-5 NA NA CASSLVLGRAGPEAFF TGTGCCAGCAGCTTGGTTTTGGGACGAGCCGGGCCTGAAGCTTTCTTT
TRBJ2-6 TRBV10-3 NA few CAISAVTGANVLTF TGTGCCATCAGTGCAGTGACTGGGGCCAACGTCCTGACTTTC
TRBJ1-6 TRBV5-1 NA NA CASSLDGRETSPLHF TGCGCCAGCAGCTTGGACGGCAGGGAGACTTCACCCCTCCACTTT
TRBJ1-2 TRBV6-6 TRBD1 NA CASSYSRTGVNYGYTF TGTGCCAGCAGTTACTCGAGGACAGGGGTTAACTATGGCTACACCTTC
TRBJ1-1 TRBV29-1 TRBD1 few CSVGSTGQGHYTEAFF TGCAGCGTGGGAAGCACGGGACAGGGCCATTACACTGAAGCTTTCTTT
TRBJ1-2 TRBV4-3 NA NA CASSPQGRGNDGYTF TGCGCCAGCAGCCCGCAAGGGCGGGGAAATGACGGCTACACCTTC
TRBJ1-2 TRBV29-1 NA few CSVSEGTANYGYTF TGCAGCGTCTCGGAGGGAACGGCTAACTATGGCTACACCTTC
TRBJ1-2 TRBV19 NA NA CATGDGGARGYGYTF TGTGCCACAGGGGACGGAGGAGCGAGGGGCTATGGCTACACCTTC
TRBJ2-7 TRBV20-1 TRBD2 NA CSAYGATSGSYEQYF TGCAGTGCATACGGCGCCACTAGCGGGAGTTACGAGCAGTACTTC
TRBJ1-3 TRBV11-2 NA NA CASSSSLTGNTIYF TGTGCCAGCAGCTCAAGCCTCACCGGAAACACCATATATTTT
TRBJ2-3 TRBV7-2 NA NA CASSYAYWDTTSTDTQYF TGTGCCAGCAGCTACGCCTACTGGGACACCACTAGCACAGATACGCAGTATTTT
TRBJ1-1 TRBV11-2 NA few CASSGRLGTEAFF TGTGCCAGCAGCGGCCGCCTTGGCACTGAAGCTTTCTTT
TRBJ2-7 TRBV6-2/TRBV6-3 NA NA CASRGNYYYEQYF TGTGCCAGCAGAGGGAATTACTACTACGAGCAGTACTTC
TRBJ1-1 TRBV20-1 NA NA CSARDSSGSTEAFF TGCAGTGCTAGAGACTCATCCGGGAGCACTGAAGCTTTCTTT
TRBJ1-1 TRBV20-1 NA few CSAPRGNRVAFF TGCAGTGCTCCCCGGGGGAACAGGGTAGCTTTCTTT
TRBJ1-5 TRBV18 NA few CASSPGASRDNQPQHF TGTGCCAGCTCACCTGGAGCCTCTCGCGACAATCAGCCCCAGCATTTT
TRBJ2-7 TRBV7-3 TRBD1 many CASSLYRGNYSYEQYF TGTGCCAGCAGCCTATACAGGGGGAATTACTCCTACGAGCAGTACTTC
TRBJ2-3 TRBV7-2 TRBD2 NA CASSSFAGAPLSQYF TGTGCCAGCAGCTCTTTCGCGGGAGCCCCCTTATCGCAGTATTTT
TRBJ1-5 TRBV2 NA NA CASSGADPQHF TGTGCCAGCAGTGGGGCGGATCCCCAGCATTTT
TRBJ2-1 TRBV7-8 TRBD2 many CASSAGLAGVVIYNEQFF TGTGCCAGCAGCGCCGGACTAGCGGGAGTGGTAATCTACAATGAGCAGTTCTTC
TRBJ2-7 TRBV7-4 TRBD1 once CASSRTGGPIYEQYF TGTGCCAGCAGCCGCACAGGGGGACCAATTTACGAGCAGTACTTC
TRBJ2-1 TRBV7-2 TRBD2 many CASTYGGTSIGNEQFF TGTGCCAGCACTTACGGAGGGACTAGTATCGGCAATGAGCAGTTCTTC
TRBJ1-6 TRBV5-1 NA few CASSREGMRSPLHF TGCGCCAGCAGTAGAGAGGGAATGAGATCACCCCTCCACTTT
TRBJ1-2 TRBV7-8 NA NA CASSLSGAYGYTF TGTGCCAGCAGCTTGTCGGGTGCCTATGGCTACACCTTC
TRBJ2-7 TRBV10-3 TRBD2 many CAISEFGGSGSLEQYF TGTGCCATCAGTGAGTTCGGTGGTAGCGGGAGTCTCGAGCAGTACTTC
TRBJ2-7 TRBV7-2 TRBD2 many CASSLGWGGYYEQYF TGTGCCAGCAGCTTAGGTTGGGGGGGGTACTACGAGCAGTACTTC
TRBJ2-2 TRBV6-5 NA NA CASSRLSISELFF TGTGCCAGCAGTCGCCTTTCTATCTCGGAGCTGTTTTTT